The 5 T cell receptor beta chains below come from one sample, sequenced in a study of blood T cell repertoires in COVID-19. The protocol was immunoSEQ multiplex PCR, while the TCRdb copy is restricted to in-frame clones and leaves out a portion. This sample has over 100,000 clones, with more than 75% found just once. The source material was peripheral blood. The receptors originated from a man aged 35 to 55 with acute or convalescent COVID-19.

The chain recombines TRBV11-2 with TRBJ2-1; 8 nucleotides match TRBD1. The CDR3 contains 14 residues. Germline V gene data show CDR1 as SGHAT and CDR2 as FQNNGV. Unmatched junction bases numbered 1, after V lost 2 bases and J lost 4 bases. The CDR3 spells CASSLRTGYNEQFF. The CDR3 DNA reads TGTGCCAGCAGCTTACGGACAGGGTACAATGAGCAGTTCTTC. Full variable domain (outside the CDR3, taken from reference TRBV11-2 and TRBJ2-1): EAGVAQSPRYKIIEKRQSVAFWCNPISGHATLYWYQQILGQGPKLLIQFQNNGVVDDSQLPKDRFSAERLKGVDSTLKIQPAKLEDSAVYLCASSLRTGYNEQFFGPGTRLTVL.

V usage is TRBV6-4 and J usage is TRBJ2-3, with D uncertain. CDR3 length: 13 amino acids. CDR1 is MRHNA and CDR2 is SNTAGT in the germline V gene. Trimming removed 3 bases at V and 0 bases at J, with 4 bases between. The CDR3 reads CASSEQSTDTQYF. The CDR3 bases are TGTGCCAGCAGTGAACAAAGCACAGATACGCAGTATTTT.

The V call is TRBV29-1, the J call TRBJ2-7, with TRBD1 matching over 9 bases. The CDR3 contains 13 residues. Trimming took 7 bases from V and 6 from J; bases not matched to a gene: 10. Germline V lookup: CDR1 SQVTM, CDR2 ANQGSEA. CDR3 bases: TGCAGCGCATCCCGGGACAGGGTGTCCGAGCAGTACTTC. It specifies CSASRDRVSEQYF.

The chain uses TRBV19 and TRBJ1-5; no clear D. CDR1 is LNHDA and CDR2 is SQIVND in the germline V gene (reference sequence). This CDR3 has 13 amino acids. With 2 bases removed from V and 6 bases from J, the gap between germline ends came to 8 bases. The CDR3 nucleotides read TGTGCCAGTAGTATACAGGATATTCAGCCCCAGCATTTT. This translates into CASSIQDIQPQHF. Supplemented by reference TRBV19 and TRBJ1-5, the full variable domain reads DGGITQSPKYLFRKEGQNVTLSCEQNLNHDAMYWYRQDPGQGLRLIYYSQIVNDFQKGDIAEGYSVSREKKESFPLTVTSAQKNPTAFYLCASSIQDIQPQHFGDGTRLSIL.

The table lists this clone with a count of one. V usage is TRBV5-1 and J usage is TRBJ2-3, with D tentatively TRBD2 (6 bases). Trimming shortened V by 4 bases and J by 3 bases, and 9 bases separated the two germline ends. The CDR3 has 13 amino acids. CDR1 is SGHRS and CDR2 is YFSETQ in the germline V gene. The CDR3 nucleotides read TGCGCCAGCAGCGGCGGGAATACAGATACGCAGTATTTT. This translates into CASSGGNTDTQYF.